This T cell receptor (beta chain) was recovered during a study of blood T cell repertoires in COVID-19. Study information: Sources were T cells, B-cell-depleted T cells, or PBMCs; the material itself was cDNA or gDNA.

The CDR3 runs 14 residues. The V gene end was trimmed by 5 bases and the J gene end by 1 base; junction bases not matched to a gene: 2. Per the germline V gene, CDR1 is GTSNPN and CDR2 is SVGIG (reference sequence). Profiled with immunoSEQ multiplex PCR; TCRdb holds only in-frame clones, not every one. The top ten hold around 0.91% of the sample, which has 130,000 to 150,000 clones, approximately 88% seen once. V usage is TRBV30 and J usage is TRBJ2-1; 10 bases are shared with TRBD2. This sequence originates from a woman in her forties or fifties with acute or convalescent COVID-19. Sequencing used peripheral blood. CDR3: CAWVAGGSYNEQFF. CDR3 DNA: TGTGCCTGGGTAGCGGGGGGTTCCTACAATGAGCAGTTCTTC.